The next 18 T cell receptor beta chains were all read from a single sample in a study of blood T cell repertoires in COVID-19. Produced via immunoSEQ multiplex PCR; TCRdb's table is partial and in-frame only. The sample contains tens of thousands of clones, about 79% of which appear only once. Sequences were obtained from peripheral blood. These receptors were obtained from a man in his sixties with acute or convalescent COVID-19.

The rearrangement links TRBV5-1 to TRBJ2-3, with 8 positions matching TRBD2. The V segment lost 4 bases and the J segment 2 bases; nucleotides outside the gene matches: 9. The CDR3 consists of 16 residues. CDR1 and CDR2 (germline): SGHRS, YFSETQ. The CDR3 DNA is TGCGCCAGCAGCCAAGGCACTAGCGGACTCACAGATACGCAGTATTTT. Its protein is CASSQGTSGLTDTQYF.

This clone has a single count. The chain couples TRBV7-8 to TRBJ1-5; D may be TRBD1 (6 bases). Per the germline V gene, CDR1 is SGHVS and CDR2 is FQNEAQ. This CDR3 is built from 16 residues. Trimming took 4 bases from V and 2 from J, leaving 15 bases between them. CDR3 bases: TGTGCCAGCAGCTCGTACAGGGCTAAAGGCAATCAGCCCCAGCATTTT. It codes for CASSSYRAKGNQPQHF.

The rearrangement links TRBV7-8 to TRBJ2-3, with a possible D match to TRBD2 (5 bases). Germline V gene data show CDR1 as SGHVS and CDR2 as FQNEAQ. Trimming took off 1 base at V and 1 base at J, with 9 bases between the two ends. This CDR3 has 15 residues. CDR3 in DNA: TGTGCCAGCAGCTTAGTGGGGAGCCGCACAGATACGCAGTATTTT. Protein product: CASSLVGSRTDTQYF.

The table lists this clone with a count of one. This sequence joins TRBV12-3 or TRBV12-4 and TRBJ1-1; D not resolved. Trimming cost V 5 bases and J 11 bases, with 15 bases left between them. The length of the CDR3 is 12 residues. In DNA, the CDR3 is TGTGCCAGCAGTCTCTTTCAAGGAGAGGCTTTCTTT. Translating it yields CASSLFQGEAFF.

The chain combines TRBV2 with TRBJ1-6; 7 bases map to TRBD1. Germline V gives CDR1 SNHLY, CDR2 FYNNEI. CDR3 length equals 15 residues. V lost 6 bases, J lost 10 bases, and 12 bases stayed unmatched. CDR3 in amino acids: CASRERTGPGSPLHF. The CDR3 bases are TGTGCCAGCAGAGAAAGGACAGGCCCCGGATCACCCCTCCACTTT. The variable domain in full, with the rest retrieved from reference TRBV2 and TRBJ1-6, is EPEVTQTPSHQVTQMGQEVILRCVPISNHLYFYWYRQILGQKVEFLVSFYNNEISEKSEIFDDQFSVERPDGSNFTLKIRSTKLEDSAMYFCASRERTGPGSPLHFGNGTRLTVT.

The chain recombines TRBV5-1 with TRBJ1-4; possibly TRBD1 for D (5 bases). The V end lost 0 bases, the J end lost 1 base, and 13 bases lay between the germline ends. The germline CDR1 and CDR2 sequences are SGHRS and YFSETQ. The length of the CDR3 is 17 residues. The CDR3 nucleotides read TGCGCCAGCAGCTTGGAAGGGACTAGTGGAACTAATGAAAAACTGTTTTTT. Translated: CASSLEGTSGTNEKLFF.

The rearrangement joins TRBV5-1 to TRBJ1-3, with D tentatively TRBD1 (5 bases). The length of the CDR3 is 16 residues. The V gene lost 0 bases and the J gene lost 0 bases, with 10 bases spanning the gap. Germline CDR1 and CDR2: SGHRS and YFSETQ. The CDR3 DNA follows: TGCGCCAGCAGCTTGGCAGGGCCCTACTCTGGAAACACCATATATTTT. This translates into CASSLAGPYSGNTIYF. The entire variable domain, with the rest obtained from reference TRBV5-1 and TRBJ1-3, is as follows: KAGVTQTPRYLIKTRGQQVTLSCSPISGHRSVSWYQQTPGQGLQFLFEYFSETQRNKGNFPGRFSGRQFSNSRSEMNVSTLELGDSALYLCASSLAGPYSGNTIYFGEGSWLTVV.

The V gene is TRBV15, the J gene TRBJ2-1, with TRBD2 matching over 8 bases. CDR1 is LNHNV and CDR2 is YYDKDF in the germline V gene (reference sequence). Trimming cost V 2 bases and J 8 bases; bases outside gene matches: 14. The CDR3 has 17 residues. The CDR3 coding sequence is TGTGCCACCAGCAGATCTTCGGGGGGGAACTCAAGGGATGAGCAGTTCTTC. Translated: CATSRSSGGNSRDEQFF.

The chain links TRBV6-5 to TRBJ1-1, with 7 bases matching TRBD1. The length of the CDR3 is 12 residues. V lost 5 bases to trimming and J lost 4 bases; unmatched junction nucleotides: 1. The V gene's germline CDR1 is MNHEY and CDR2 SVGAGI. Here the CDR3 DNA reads TGTGCCAGCAGTACAGGGGTCACTGAAGCTTTCTTT. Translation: CASSTGVTEAFF.

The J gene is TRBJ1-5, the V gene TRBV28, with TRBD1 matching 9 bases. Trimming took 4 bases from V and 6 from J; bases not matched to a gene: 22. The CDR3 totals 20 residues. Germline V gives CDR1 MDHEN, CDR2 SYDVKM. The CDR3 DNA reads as TGTGCCAGCAGTTCCCCCGCGCCTTCCACCGGGACAGGGTTGGGTCAGCCCCAGCATTTT. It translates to CASSSPAPSTGTGLGQPQHF.

The CDR3 sequence: CASSERLAGLPNEQFF. The CDR3 nucleotides are TGTGCCAGCTCAGAACGACTAGCGGGGTTACCCAATGAGCAGTTCTTC. The chain links TRBV18 to TRBJ2-1, with 11 bases identical to TRBD2. V gave up 5 bases and J gave up 6 bases; unmatched junction bases: 9. The CDR3 covers 16 residues. Germline CDR1 reads KGHSH; CDR2 reads LQKENI.

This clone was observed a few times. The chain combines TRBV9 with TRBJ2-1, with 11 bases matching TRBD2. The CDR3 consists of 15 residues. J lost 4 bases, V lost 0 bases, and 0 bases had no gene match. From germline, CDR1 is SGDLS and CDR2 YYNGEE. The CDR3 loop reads CASSVGLAGYNEQFF. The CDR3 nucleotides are TGTGCCAGCAGCGTAGGACTAGCGGGGTACAATGAGCAGTTCTTC.

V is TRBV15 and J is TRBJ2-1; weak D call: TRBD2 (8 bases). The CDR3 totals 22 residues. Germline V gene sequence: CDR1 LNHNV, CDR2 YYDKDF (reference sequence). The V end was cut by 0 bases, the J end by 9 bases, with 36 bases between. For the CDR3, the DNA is TGTGCCACCAGCAGAGAGCTTTTAGGGAGCTGGGACAGCCGTTCCGGGAGGGGTGAGCAGTTCTTC. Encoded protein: CATSRELLGSWDSRSGRGEQFF.

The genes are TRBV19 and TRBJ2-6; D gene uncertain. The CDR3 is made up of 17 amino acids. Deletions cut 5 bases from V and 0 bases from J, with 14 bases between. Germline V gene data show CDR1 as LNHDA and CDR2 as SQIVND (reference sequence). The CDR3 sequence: CASSHPGGPSGANVLTF. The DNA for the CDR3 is TGTGCCAGTAGTCATCCCGGTGGTCCCTCTGGGGCCAACGTCCTGACTTTC.

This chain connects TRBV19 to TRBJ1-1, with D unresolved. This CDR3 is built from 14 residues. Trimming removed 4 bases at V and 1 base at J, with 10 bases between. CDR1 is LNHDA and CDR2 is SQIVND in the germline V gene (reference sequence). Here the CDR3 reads CASSKRASNTEAFF. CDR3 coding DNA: TGTGCCAGTAGTAAGAGGGCCTCGAACACTGAAGCTTTCTTT.

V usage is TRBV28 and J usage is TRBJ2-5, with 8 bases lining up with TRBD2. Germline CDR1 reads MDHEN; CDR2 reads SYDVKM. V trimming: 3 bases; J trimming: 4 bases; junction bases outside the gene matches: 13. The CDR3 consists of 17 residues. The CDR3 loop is CASSFSGAGALRETQYF. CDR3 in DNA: TGTGCCAGCAGTTTCTCCGGAGCGGGGGCGCTACGAGAGACCCAGTACTTC.

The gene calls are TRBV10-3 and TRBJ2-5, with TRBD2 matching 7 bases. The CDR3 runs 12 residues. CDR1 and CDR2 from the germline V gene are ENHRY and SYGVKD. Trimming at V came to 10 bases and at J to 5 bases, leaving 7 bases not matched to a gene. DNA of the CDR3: TGTGCCACTTCGGGGGGACGGGAGACCCAGTACTTC. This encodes CATSGGRETQYF.

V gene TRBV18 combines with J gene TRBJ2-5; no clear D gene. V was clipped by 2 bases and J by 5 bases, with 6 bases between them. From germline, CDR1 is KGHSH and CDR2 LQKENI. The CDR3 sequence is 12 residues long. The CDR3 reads CASSPVGETQYF. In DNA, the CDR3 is TGTGCCAGCTCACCAGTCGGGGAGACCCAGTACTTC.